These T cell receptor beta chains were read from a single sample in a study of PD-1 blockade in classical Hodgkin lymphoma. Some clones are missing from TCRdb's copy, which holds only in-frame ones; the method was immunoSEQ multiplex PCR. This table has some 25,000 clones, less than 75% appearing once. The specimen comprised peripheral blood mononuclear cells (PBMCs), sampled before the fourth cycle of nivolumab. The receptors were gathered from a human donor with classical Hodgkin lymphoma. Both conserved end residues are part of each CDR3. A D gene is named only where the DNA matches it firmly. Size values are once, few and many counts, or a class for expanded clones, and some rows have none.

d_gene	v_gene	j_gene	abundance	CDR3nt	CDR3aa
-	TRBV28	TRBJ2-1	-	TGTGCCAGCACTGAAGGAGGGGGGTCCTACAATGAGCAGTTCTTC	CASTEGGGSYNEQFF
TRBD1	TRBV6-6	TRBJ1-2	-	TGTGCCAGCAGTCTACGGACAGGGGCGAATGGCTACACCTTC	CASSLRTGANGYTF
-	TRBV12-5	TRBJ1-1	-	TGTGCTGGGTCCCTATTACGTCTCCGACCTGAAGCTTTCTTT	CAGSLLRLRPEAFF
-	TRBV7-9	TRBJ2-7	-	TGTGCCAGCAGCCGCGCCGACAGCACCTACGAGCAGTACTTC	CASSRADSTYEQYF
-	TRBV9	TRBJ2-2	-	TGTGCCAGCAGCGTAGACACCTCCACCGGGGAGCTGTTTTTT	CASSVDTSTGELFF
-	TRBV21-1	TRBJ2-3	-	TGTGCCAGCAGCAAAGGAGGGCCCACGCAGTATTTT	CASSKGGPTQYF
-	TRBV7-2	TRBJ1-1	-	TGTGCCAGCAGCTTCATCGGGGGCGCGAGTGAAGCTTTCTTT	CASSFIGGASEAFF
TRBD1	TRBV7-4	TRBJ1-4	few	TGTGCCAGCAGCGGACAGGGGGCGACCCTGGAAGAAAAACTGTTTTTT	CASSGQGATLEEKLFF
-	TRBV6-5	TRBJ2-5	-	TGTGCCAGCAGTGCCGGGACACCCCGAGAGACCCAGTACTTC	CASSAGTPRETQYF
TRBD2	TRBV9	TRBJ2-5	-	TGTGCCAGCAGCCCTCAGACGGGGGGGGAGACCCAGTACTTC	CASSPQTGGETQYF
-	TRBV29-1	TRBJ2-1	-	TGCAGCGTTGATTGGCGAAAAGAACAGGGAAATGAGCAGTTCTTC	CSVDWRKEQGNEQFF
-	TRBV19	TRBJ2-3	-	TGTGCCAGTAGTACCAGCACAGATACGCAGTATTTT	CASSTSTDTQYF
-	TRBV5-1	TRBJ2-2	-	TGCGCCAGCAAACCAGGGACCTATAGCGGGGAGCTGTTTTTT	CASKPGTYSGELFF
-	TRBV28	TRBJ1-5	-	TGTGCCAGCAGTTTCGTCGGGGCCGGCAATCAGCCCCAGCATTTT	CASSFVGAGNQPQHF
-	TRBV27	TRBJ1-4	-	TGTGCCAGCAGTAGAGACAGAAATAATGAAAAACTGTTTTTT	CASSRDRNNEKLFF
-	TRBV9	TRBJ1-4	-	TGTGCCAGCAGCGACGACGCAACTAATGAAAAACTGTTTTTT	CASSDDATNEKLFF
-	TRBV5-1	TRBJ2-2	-	TGCGCCAGCAGCTTGGAAAGTGCGGGCGGGGAGCTGTTTTTT	CASSLESAGGELFF
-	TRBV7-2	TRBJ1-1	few	TGTGCCAGCAGCTTAGAACCAAACACTGAAGCTTTCTTT	CASSLEPNTEAFF
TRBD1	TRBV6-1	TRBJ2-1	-	TGTGCCAGCAGAACAGGGGGCCAGAACAATGAGCAGTTCTTC	CASRTGGQNNEQFF
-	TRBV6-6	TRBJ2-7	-	TGTGCCAGCAGTTCACAGGCCTACGAGCAGTACTTC	CASSSQAYEQYF
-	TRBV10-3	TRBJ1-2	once	TGTGCCATCAGTGACTACCCCGACAGGCAATATGGCTACACCTTC	CAISDYPDRQYGYTF
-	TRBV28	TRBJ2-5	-	TGTGCCAGCGGGGCCAGGGTGGGAAACAAAGAGACCCAGTACTTC	CASGARVGNKETQYF
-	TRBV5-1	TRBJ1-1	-	TGCGCCAGCAGCCCGTCCGGAGAGTCTTCCACTGAAGCTTTCTTT	CASSPSGESSTEAFF
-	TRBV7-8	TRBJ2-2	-	TGTGCCAGCAGCTTAGCGATGGGGGTGGCCGGGGAGCTGTTTTTT	CASSLAMGVAGELFF
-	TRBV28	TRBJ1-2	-	TGTGCCAGCCGGCCTTTTTCCGGGGAAGGGAATGGCTACACCTTC	CASRPFSGEGNGYTF
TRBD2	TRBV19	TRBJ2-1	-	TGTGCCAGTAGTATAGTTGCGGGGGGACCCAATGAGCAGTTCTTC	CASSIVAGGPNEQFF
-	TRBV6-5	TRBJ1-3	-	TGTGCCAGCAGTAAGGGACACCAAGGCGGAAACACCATATATTTT	CASSKGHQGGNTIYF
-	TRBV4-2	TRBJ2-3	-	TGTGCCAGCAGCTTAGGGGGGGCCACAGATACGCAGTATTTT	CASSLGGATDTQYF
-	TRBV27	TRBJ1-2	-	TGTGCCAGCAGTTTCACCGTCGCCGGGGGCTACACCTTC	CASSFTVAGGYTF
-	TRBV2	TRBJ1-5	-	TGTGCCAGCAGTGAACGGTCAGGGAGCAATCAGCCCCAGCATTTT	CASSERSGSNQPQHF
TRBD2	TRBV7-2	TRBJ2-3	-	TGTGCCAGCGGGACTACCACAGATACGCAGTATTTT	CASGTTTDTQYF
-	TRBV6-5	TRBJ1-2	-	TGTGCCAGCAGTTACTCTTCGGGGGGTGGCTACACCTTC	CASSYSSGGGYTF
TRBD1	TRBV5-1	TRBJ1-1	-	TGCGCCAGCCGAACGGGACAGGGGACCCTGGACACTGAAGCTTTCTTT	CASRTGQGTLDTEAFF
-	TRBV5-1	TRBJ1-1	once	TGCGCCAGCAGCCCCGGGACGGTGAACACTGAAGCTTTCTTT	CASSPGTVNTEAFF
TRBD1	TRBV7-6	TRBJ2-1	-	TGTGCCAGCAGCTTAGCGACAGGGGGGTTCGACAATGAGCAGTTCTTC	CASSLATGGFDNEQFF
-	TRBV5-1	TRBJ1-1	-	TGCGCCAGCAGCCGGGATGGGAAAACTGAAGCTTTCTTT	CASSRDGKTEAFF
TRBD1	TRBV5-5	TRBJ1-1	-	TGTGCCAGCAGCCGCCGACAGGGACAAGCTTTCTTT	CASSRRQGQAFF
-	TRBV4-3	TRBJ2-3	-	TGCGCCACTCCGGACCGTAGCACAGATACGCAGTATTTT	CATPDRSTDTQYF
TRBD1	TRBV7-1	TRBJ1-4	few	TGTGCCAGCAGCGGACAGGGGGCGACCCTGGAAGAAAAACTGTTTTTT	CASSGQGATLEEKLFF
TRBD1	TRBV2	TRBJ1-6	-	TGTGCCAGCAGGGGGGAAGGGACAGGGAATTCACCCCTCCACTTT	CASRGEGTGNSPLHF
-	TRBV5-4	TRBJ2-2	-	TGTGCCAGCAGCTCCGAGACAGCCCACACCGGGGAGCTGTTTTTT	CASSSETAHTGELFF
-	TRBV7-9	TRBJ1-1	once	TGTGCCAGCAGCTTAGGGGTAGAGGGAACTGAAGCTTTCTTT	CASSLGVEGTEAFF
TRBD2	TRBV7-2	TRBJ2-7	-	TGTGCCAGCAGCTCGACTAGCGGACGATACGAGCAGTACTTC	CASSSTSGRYEQYF
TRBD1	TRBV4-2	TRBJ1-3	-	TGTGCCAGCAGCCAAGAGGAGGCAGGGGGTCCGGGAAACACCATATATTTT	CASSQEEAGGPGNTIYF
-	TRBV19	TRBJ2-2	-	TGTGCCAGTGAGCGTTGGGGAAACACCGGGGAGCTGTTTTTT	CASERWGNTGELFF
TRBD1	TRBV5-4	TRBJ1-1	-	TGTGCCAGCAGCCAGACAGGGAATGACTTTTACACTGAAGCTTTCTTT	CASSQTGNDFYTEAFF
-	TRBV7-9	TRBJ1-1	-	TGTGCCAGCAGCTTAGGGAGGCGCACTGAAGCTTTCTTT	CASSLGRRTEAFF
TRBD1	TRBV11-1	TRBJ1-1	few	TGTGCCAGCAGCAGCCGGACAGGGGGGACTGAAGCTTTCTTT	CASSSRTGGTEAFF